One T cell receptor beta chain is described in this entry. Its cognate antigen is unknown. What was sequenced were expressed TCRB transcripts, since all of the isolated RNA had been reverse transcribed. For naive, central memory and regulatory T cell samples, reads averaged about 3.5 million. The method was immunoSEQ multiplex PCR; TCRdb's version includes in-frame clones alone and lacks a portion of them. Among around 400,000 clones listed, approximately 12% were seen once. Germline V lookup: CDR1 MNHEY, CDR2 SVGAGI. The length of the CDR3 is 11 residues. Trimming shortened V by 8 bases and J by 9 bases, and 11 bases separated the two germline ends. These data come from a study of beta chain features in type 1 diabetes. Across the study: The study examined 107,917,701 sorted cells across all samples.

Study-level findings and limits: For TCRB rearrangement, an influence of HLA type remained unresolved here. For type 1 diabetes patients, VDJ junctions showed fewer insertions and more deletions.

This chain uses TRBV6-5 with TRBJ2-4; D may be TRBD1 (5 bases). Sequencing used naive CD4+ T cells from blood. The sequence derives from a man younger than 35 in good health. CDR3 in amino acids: CASGQGSIQYF. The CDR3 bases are TGTGCCAGCGGGCAGGGATCCATTCAGTACTTC.